This record concerns one T cell receptor (beta chain) sequence. Antigen: not known. Mismatch with germline at one junction end may stem from a read error. This entry is derived from a study of siplizumab effects on memory and regulatory T cells. Germline loops: CDR1 SGHRS, CDR2 YFSETQ. The CDR3 has 15 amino acids. Study-level results: The study found naive T cells seemingly more diverse than memory cells and seemingly major alloresponse contributors. Proof of suppressive function in proliferating Tregs from siplizumab cultures was not established. Reactions containing siplizumab showed mappable alloreactive CD4+ clones averaging roughly 67% Treg-derived, versus 25% to 30% in controls.

Each sample had roughly 10^5 TCR templates assayed. Only in-frame clones appear in the TCRdb table, and some are missing; sequencing was by immunoSEQ multiplex PCR. The data show more than 95,000 clones, nearly 95% seen once. This chain joins TRBV5-1 and TRBJ1-1; D gene unclear. Sequencing used Tregs sorted from blood. This TCR derives from a human donor in good health. The CDR3 region is CASSFGHVGNAEAFF. The DNA for the CDR3 is TGCGCCAGCAGCTTCGGTCACGTGGGGAACGCTGAAGCTTTCTTT.